The 22 T cell receptor beta chains presented below share a single source sample, sequenced in a study of regulatory T cells in long-lasting Graves disease. MiXCR was run by TCRdb on the reads, yielding one entry per CDR3 protein. The sample holds over 850 distinct CDR3 sequences, around 67% seen once. The TCR library was prepared using RNA isolated from PBMCs. The specimen was peripheral blood mononuclear cells (PBMCs), collected with antithyroid drug treatment, in newly diagnosed or persistent Graves disease (not recorded which). Every receptor here comes from a woman in her thirties or forties with Graves disease.

The rearrangement uses TRBV7-2 and TRBJ2-3; a weak D match, TRBD1 (5 bases). Germline assignment: CDR1 SGHTA and CDR2 FQGNSA. Between the trimmed V and J ends, which lost 7 bases and 11 bases, there was a span of 10 bases. The CDR3 length is 10 residues. Here the CDR3 DNA reads TGTGCCAGCATCGAAGGGGAGCAGTATTTT. Translated: CASIEGEQYF.

The genes are TRBV19 and TRBJ2-7, with TRBD1 identical over 7 bases. Trimming at V came to 4 bases and at J to 0 bases, leaving 6 bases not matched to a gene. Germline CDR1 reads LNHDA; CDR2 reads SQIVND (reference sequence). The CDR3 loop spans 15 amino acids. The CDR3 region has the DNA TGTGCCAGTAGTACCCGACAGGGCCACTCCTACGAGCAGTACTTC. Protein product: CASSTRQGHSYEQYF. Based on the CDR3 plus reference TRBV19 and TRBJ2-7, the full variable domain is DGGITQSPKYLFRKEGQNVTLSCEQNLNHDAMYWYRQDPGQGLRLIYYSQIVNDFQKGDIAEGYSVSREKKESFPLTVTSAQKNPTAFYLCASSTRQGHSYEQYFGPGTRLTVT.

The chain is built from TRBV4-2 and TRBJ1-1; D not certain. The CDR3 length is 16 residues. Trimming took 2 bases from V and 2 from J, leaving 15 bases between them. CDR1 is LGHNA and CDR2 is YNFKEQ in the germline V gene. CDR3 DNA sequence: TGTGCCAGCAGCCAAACGTTGACACAGCTTAACACTGAAGCTTTCTTT. It codes for CASSQTLTQLNTEAFF.

The rearrangement joins TRBV7-8 to TRBJ1-2, with D possibly being TRBD1 (6 bases). The CDR3 sequence is 16 residues long. Deletions cut 1 base from V and 1 base from J, with 13 bases between. Germline V lookup: CDR1 SGHVS, CDR2 FQNEAQ. CDR3 nucleotides: TGTGCCAGCAGCTTAGGCCAGGACAGTCGTAACTATGGCTACACCTTC. It encodes CASSLGQDSRNYGYTF. Together with reference TRBV7-8 and TRBJ1-2, the CDR3 gives the full variable domain: GAGVSQSPRYKVAKRGQDVALRCDPISGHVSLFWYQQALGQGPEFLTYFQNEAQLDKSGLPSDRFFAERPEGSVSTLKIQRTQQEDSAVYLCASSLGQDSRNYGYTFGSGTRLTVV.

V and J are TRBV7-3 and TRBJ1-2; possible D gene TRBD1, 6 bases. V was clipped by 3 bases and J by 7 bases, with 15 bases between them. The CDR3 is made up of 14 amino acids. Per germline, CDR1 SGHTA and CDR2 FQGTGA. The CDR3 DNA is TGTGCCAGCAGCTTGTATGGGGGCGCGACTGGCTACACCTTC. Its translation: CASSLYGGATGYTF.

The sample holds a few counts of this clonotype. CDR3 loop: CASSLGLAGGVFF. The DNA of the CDR3 is TGTGCCAGCAGCTTGGGACTAGCGGGAGGAGTGTTCTTC. This sequence joins TRBV11-3 and TRBJ2-1; 15 positions match TRBD2. The V gene's germline CDR1 is SGHNT and CDR2 YENEEA. CDR3 length: 13 amino acids. Unmatched junction bases numbered 3, after V lost 3 bases and J lost 15 bases.

This rearrangement joins TRBV5-1 to TRBJ1-2; TRBD1 matches 8 bases. The CDR3 contains 15 residues. With 1 base clipped from V and 4 bases from J, the junction kept 6 bases outside the gene matches. Looked up from germline, CDR1 is SGHRS and CDR2 is YFSETQ. DNA of the CDR3: TGCGCCAGCAGCTTGTCTGGACAGGGTGGCTATGGCTACACCTTC. Amino acids: CASSLSGQGGYGYTF.

V and J are TRBV7-2 and TRBJ2-1; D call uncertain. V was pared by 5 bases and J by 4 bases, with 9 bases between. The germline V gene encodes CDR1 SGHTA and CDR2 FQGNSA. CDR3 size: 13 residues. The CDR3 coding sequence is TGTGCCAGCAGCCTCGACTGGTACAATGAGCAGTTCTTC. Its protein product is CASSLDWYNEQFF. Variable domain in full (rest from reference TRBV7-2 and TRBJ2-1): GAGVSQSPSNKVTEKGKDVELRCDPISGHTALYWYRQSLGQGLEFLIYFQGNSAPDKSGLPSDRFSAERTGGSVSTLTIQRTQQEDSAVYLCASSLDWYNEQFFGPGTRLTVL.

The count of this clonotype is one. The chain carries TRBV7-2 and TRBJ2-2; a weak D match, TRBD2 (5 bases). This CDR3 has 14 amino acids. Trimming pared 5 bases from V and 7 bases from J, leaving 14 bases between. The germline CDR1 and CDR2 sequences are SGHTA and FQGNSA. CDR3 nucleotide sequence: TGTGCCAGCAGCCTCGCCCGAGGAGGCGGGGAGCTGTTTTTT. The encoded protein is CASSLARGGGELFF. The full variable domain, rest sourced from reference TRBV7-2 and TRBJ2-2, is GAGVSQSPSNKVTEKGKDVELRCDPISGHTALYWYRQSLGQGLEFLIYFQGNSAPDKSGLPSDRFSAERTGGSVSTLTIQRTQQEDSAVYLCASSLARGGGELFFGEGSRLTVL.

This chain uses TRBV4-3 with TRBJ2-7; D is possibly TRBD1 or TRBD2 (5 bases each). Germline V CDR1 and CDR2: LGHNA, YSLEER. There are 15 residues in the CDR3. Deletions cut 1 base from V and 2 bases from J, with 12 bases between. The CDR3 is CASSQGFRGAYEQYF. CDR3 in DNA: TGCGCCAGCAGCCAAGGATTCCGGGGCGCCTACGAGCAGTACTTC.

V usage is TRBV5-4 and J usage is TRBJ2-7; 7 bases fit TRBD1. The CDR3 consists of 15 residues. The germline CDR1 and CDR2 sequences are SGHNT and YYREEE (reference sequence). The trim removed 1 base at V and 0 bases at J, leaving 4 bases unmatched. CDR3 in DNA: TGTGCCAGCAGCTTGTCCCGACAGGGCTCCTACGAGCAGTACTTC. Amino acids: CASSLSRQGSYEQYF.

This CDR3 reads CATSDSLAGSTDTQYF. DNA for the CDR3: TGTGCCACCAGTGATTCACTAGCGGGATCTACAGATACGCAGTATTTT. The chain uses TRBV24-1 and TRBJ2-3, with 10 bases fitting TRBD2. This CDR3 is built from 16 residues. V lost 2 bases and J lost 3; bases outside the gene matches: 4. Germline V gives CDR1 KGHDR, CDR2 SFDVKD.

The J gene is TRBJ2-7, the V gene TRBV3-1, with TRBD2 identical over 8 bases. The CDR3 is 15 amino acids. Germline V gene lookup returns CDR1 LGHDT and CDR2 YNNKEL (reference sequence). Unmatched junction bases numbered 11, after V lost 3 bases and J lost 7 bases. The CDR3 sequence: CASSQAAGGLAEQYF. Written as DNA, the CDR3 is TGTGCCAGCAGCCAGGCGGCGGGAGGACTTGCGGAGCAGTACTTC.

This clonotype was seen only once. V usage is TRBV25-1 and J usage is TRBJ2-2; unclear D gene. The length of the CDR3 is 14 residues. V lost 3 bases and J 1 base, leaving 6 bases between the germline ends. The germline gives CDR1 MGHDK, CDR2 SYGVNS. The CDR3: CASSDEVNTGELFF. The CDR3 DNA reads as TGTGCCAGCAGTGATGAGGTGAACACCGGGGAGCTGTTTTTT. The full variable domain, rest sourced from reference TRBV25-1 and TRBJ2-2, is EADIYQTPRYLVIGTGKKITLECSQTMGHDKMYWYQQDPGMELHLIHYSYGVNSTEKGDLSSESTVSRIRTEHFPLTLESARPSHTSQYLCASSDEVNTGELFFGEGSRLTVL.

The chain recombines TRBV4-2 with TRBJ2-6; 8 positions agree with TRBD1. The germline V gene has CDR1 LGHNA and CDR2 YNFKEQ. The trim removed 1 base at V and 4 bases at J, leaving 9 bases unmatched. This CDR3 has 18 residues. The CDR3 sequence is CASSQGPGGASGANVLTF. Written as DNA, the CDR3 is TGTGCCAGCAGCCAAGGGCCAGGGGGCGCTTCCGGGGCCAACGTCCTGACTTTC.

The gene calls are TRBV4-3 and TRBJ1-2; D is ambiguous. The CDR3 contains 15 residues. The germline V and J ends were trimmed by 0 bases and 0 bases, with 8 bases remaining between them. Per germline, CDR1 LGHNA and CDR2 YSLEER. In nucleotides, the CDR3 is TGCGCCAGCAGCCAAGAGGCGACCTCTAACTATGGCTACACCTTC. Encoded protein: CASSQEATSNYGYTF.

The rearrangement uses TRBV6-2 or TRBV6-3 and TRBJ2-3; D is uncertain. V shed 0 bases and J shed 0 bases, with 10 bases lying between them. CDR1 is MNHEY and CDR2 is SVGEGT in the germline V gene. CDR3 length: 16 residues. CDR3 protein: CASSYSMAQSTDTQYF. CDR3 sequence (DNA): TGTGCCAGCAGTTACTCCATGGCGCAGAGCACAGATACGCAGTATTTT.

J is TRBJ2-1 and V is TRBV28; D not resolved. This CDR3 is 14 amino acids long. V shed 4 bases and J shed 0 bases, with 7 bases lying between them. Germline lookup yields CDR1 MDHEN and CDR2 SYDVKM. The CDR3, as DNA: TGTGCCAGCAGTTCAGCGAGCTCCTACAATGAGCAGTTCTTC. Its protein product is CASSSASSYNEQFF.

A single count supports this clonotype. This chain connects TRBV20-1 to TRBJ2-1, with 11 bases matching TRBD1. V dropped 1 base and J dropped 9; count of bases not matched to a gene: 11. Germline V gene data show CDR1 as DFQATT and CDR2 as SNEGSKA (reference sequence). The CDR3 is made up of 16 amino acids. Written as DNA, the CDR3 is TGCAGTGCTAGAGGGACAGGGGGCACGGGAACAGGTGAGCAGTTCTTC. The encoded protein is CSARGTGGTGTGEQFF.

V gene TRBV4-2 combines with J gene TRBJ2-2; no reliable D call. The ends were cut back, 4 bases at V and 4 bases at J, with 7 bases in the middle. Per the germline V gene, CDR1 is LGHNA and CDR2 is YNFKEQ. The CDR3 has 13 amino acids. The CDR3 sequence: CASSLSGTGELFF. CDR3 DNA: TGTGCCAGCAGCCTAAGTGGCACCGGGGAGCTGTTTTTT.

The chain joins TRBV4-2 to TRBJ2-7; D is unresolved. V shed 4 bases and J shed 2 bases, with 12 bases lying between them. The CDR3 sequence is 14 residues long. Germline V gene sequence: CDR1 LGHNA, CDR2 YNFKEQ. The CDR3 loop reads CASSLDPMTYEQYF. Written as DNA, the CDR3 is TGTGCCAGCAGCCTGGACCCGATGACCTACGAGCAGTACTTC.

A few counts support this clonotype. The chain joins TRBV5-5 to TRBJ1-1; 7 nucleotides agree with TRBD1. V lost 4 bases and J lost 7; bases outside the gene matches: 7. The V gene's germline CDR1 is SGHKS and CDR2 YYEKEE (reference sequence). The CDR3 runs 13 residues. The chain's CDR3 is CASSGTGQDEAFF. The CDR3 bases are TGTGCCAGCAGCGGCACCGGACAGGATGAAGCTTTCTTT.